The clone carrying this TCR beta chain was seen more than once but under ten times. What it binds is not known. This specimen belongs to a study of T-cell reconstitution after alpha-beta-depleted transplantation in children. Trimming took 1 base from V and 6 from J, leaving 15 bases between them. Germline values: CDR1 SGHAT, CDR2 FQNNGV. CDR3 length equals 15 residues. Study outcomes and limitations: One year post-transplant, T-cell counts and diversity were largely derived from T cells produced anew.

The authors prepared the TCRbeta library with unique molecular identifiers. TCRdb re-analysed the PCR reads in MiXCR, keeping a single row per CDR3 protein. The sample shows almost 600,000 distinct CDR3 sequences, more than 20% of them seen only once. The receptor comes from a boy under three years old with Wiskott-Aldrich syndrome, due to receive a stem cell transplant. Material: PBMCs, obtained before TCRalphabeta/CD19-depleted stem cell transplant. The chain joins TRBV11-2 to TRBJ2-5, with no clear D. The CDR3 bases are TGTGCCAGCAGCTTAGTTAGGGCCCTGTGGAAGACCCAGTACTTC. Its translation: CASSLVRALWKTQYF.